Included here is one T cell receptor (beta chain) sequence, with context. Its antigen is still unknown. Some clones are missing from TCRdb's copy, which holds only in-frame ones; the method was immunoSEQ multiplex PCR. The sample has hundreds of thousands of clones, roughly 92% seen once. This CDR3 spans 14 amino acids. The V gene's germline CDR1 is SGDLS and CDR2 YYNGEE. V lost 4 bases, J lost 1 base, and 4 bases stayed unmatched. The sample comes from a study of brain T cells in children with intractable seizures. Study-wide results and caveats: Clones missing pre-surgery may reflect undersampling of that blood sample.

Noted time point: blood from clinic visit 5 months post-surgery; TSC patient then seizure free. Only cases whose brain tissue showed the highest T cell transcript signatures were sequenced. Patients received at least one anti-epileptic drug before surgery. The chain is built from TRBV9 and TRBJ2-7, with TRBD1 identical over 8 bases. This TCR was sampled from a boy in the first two years of life with tuberous sclerosis and intractable seizures. This material consisted of peripheral blood, taken roughly 5 months after surgery. This CDR3 reads CASSPTGGSYEQYF. DNA for the CDR3: TGTGCCAGCAGCCCAACAGGGGGATCCTACGAGCAGTACTTC.